This T cell receptor (beta chain) stems from a study of blood T cells in healthy people across ages. Findings of the study overall: Unsorted PBMC material precluded a definitive naive versus antigen-experienced comparison.

For every donor, a draw yielded 9.5 to 10 milliliters of peripheral blood. Notes on this clonotype: Antigen unknown.

Through a sample-barcoded 5' primer and a J-beta primer mix, a second PCR was run for roughly 7 to 11 cycles. One entry per CDR3 protein, called by TCRdb with MiXCR from the 5' RACE reads. The sample gives fewer than 750,000 distinct CDR3 sequences, 40% to 50% of which show up once; around 24% is in the top ten. The source of this sequence is a man older than 75 in good health. Sequenced input: blood.

DNA of the CDR3: TGCGCCAGCAGCCAGCCGGACAGGCCCTATGGCTACACCTTC. Protein: CASSQPDRPYGYTF. The chain recombines TRBV4-3 with TRBJ1-2, with 7 bases matching TRBD1. Germline CDR1 and CDR2: LGHNA and YSLEER. V shed 3 bases, J shed 4 bases, and the junction held 5 bases outside the gene matches. CDR3 length: 14 amino acids.